This passage covers 29 T cell receptor beta chains from one sample sequenced in a study of shared clonotypes between healthy human individuals. Assay used: immunoSEQ multiplex PCR; TCRdb lists only in-frame clones, some missing. The sample lists roughly 2,300,000 clones, roughly 92% occurring once. The sample comprised naive CD4+ T cells from PBMCs. The subset is: CD45RA+ positively selected. The source of these receptors is a man aged 18 to 29 in good health. Some clones in this sample may be carry-over from other donors' samples.

The chain is built from TRBV6-5 and TRBJ2-3; D gene ambiguous. Trimming removed 0 bases from V and 3 bases from J, with 7 bases in between. Per germline, CDR1 MNHEY and CDR2 SVGAGI. This CDR3 comprises 14 residues. The CDR3 protein is CASSYSFGTDTQYF. The CDR3 DNA reads TGTGCCAGCAGTTACTCGTTCGGTACAGATACGCAGTATTTT.

The genes are TRBV7-9 and TRBJ1-3, with D perhaps TRBD1 (5 bases). Looked up from germline, CDR1 is SEHNR and CDR2 is FQNEAQ (reference sequence). Trimming removed 9 bases at V and 0 bases at J, with 15 bases between. This CDR3 spans 15 amino acids. The DNA of the CDR3 is TGTGCCAGTAGCGGGGCGACTCACTCTGGAAACACCATATATTTT. Its translation: CASSGATHSGNTIYF.

The CDR3 protein is CASSQQGVRGYTF. CDR3 DNA: TGTGCCAGCAGTCAACAGGGTGTCCGGGGCTACACCTTC. The chain links TRBV28 to TRBJ1-2; TRBD1 is a possible D gene (6 bases). Germline V lookup: CDR1 MDHEN, CDR2 SYDVKM. The CDR3 loop spans 13 amino acids. V lost 5 bases, J lost 8 bases, and 15 bases lay in between.

The chain couples TRBV9 to TRBJ1-3; D not certain. Per germline, CDR1 SGDLS and CDR2 YYNGEE. V was shortened by 7 bases and J by 0 bases, with 5 bases between the two germline ends. The CDR3 consists of 12 residues. The CDR3 region has the DNA TGTGCCAGCGCACCCTCTGGAAACACCATATATTTT. The encoded protein is CASAPSGNTIYF.

V and J are TRBV10-3 and TRBJ2-7, with D maybe TRBD1 (6 bases). Germline CDR1 and CDR2: ENHRY and SYGVKD. The CDR3 is made up of 14 amino acids. V was cut by 4 bases and J by 6 bases, with 16 bases left in between. The CDR3: CAISVEQGRGEQYF. CDR3 nucleotides: TGTGCCATCAGTGTTGAACAGGGAAGGGGCGAGCAGTACTTC.

The chain links TRBV9 to TRBJ2-1; 7 nucleotides agree with TRBD2. The V gene end was trimmed by 4 bases and the J gene end by 0 bases; junction bases not matched to a gene: 4. There are 15 residues in the CDR3. Germline CDR1 reads SGDLS; CDR2 reads YYNGEE. CDR3 amino acids: CASSNRLASYNEQFF. The CDR3 DNA reads as TGTGCCAGCAGCAACCGACTAGCCTCCTACAATGAGCAGTTCTTC.

The gene calls are TRBV7-2 and TRBJ1-3; no clear D. The CDR3 length is 14 residues. Germline V gene sequence: CDR1 SGHTA, CDR2 FQGNSA. Trimming shortened V by 1 base and J by 3 bases, and 7 bases separated the two germline ends. For the CDR3, the DNA is TGTGCCAGCAGCTTAGTGCGGGATGGAAACACCATATATTTT. Its translation is CASSLVRDGNTIYF.

This clone was counted between two and nine times. V gene TRBV18 combines with J gene TRBJ1-1; possibly TRBD1 for D (5 bases). Germline CDR1 reads KGHSH; CDR2 reads LQKENI. Trimming pared 5 bases from V and 1 base from J, leaving 11 bases between. The CDR3 consists of 14 residues. CDR3: CASSTLGQNTEAFF. The CDR3 DNA sequence: TGTGCCAGCTCAACCTTAGGACAGAACACTGAAGCTTTCTTT.

V is TRBV5-8 and J is TRBJ2-6, with 7 bases fitting TRBD1. Trimming took 4 bases from V and 4 from J; bases not matched to a gene: 5. The CDR3 spans 15 residues. Per the germline V gene, CDR1 is SGHTS and CDR2 is YDEGEE. The CDR3 loop reads CASSVTGTGANVLTF. The CDR3 nucleotides are TGTGCCAGCAGCGTGACAGGGACCGGGGCCAACGTCCTGACTTTC.

This rearrangement joins TRBV19 to TRBJ2-1; 8 nucleotides agree with TRBD2. V shed 3 bases, J shed 4 bases, and the junction held 5 bases outside the gene matches. Germline lookup yields CDR1 LNHDA and CDR2 SQIVND (reference sequence). CDR3 length equals 15 residues. The chain's CDR3 is CASSIGLATYNEQFF. The CDR3, as DNA: TGTGCCAGTAGTATTGGACTAGCTACTTACAATGAGCAGTTCTTC.

This clone has just a few counts. The chain uses TRBV5-1 and TRBJ2-4; TRBD2 is a possible D gene (7 bases). V gave up 5 bases and J gave up 6 bases, with 15 bases separating them. This CDR3 has 14 residues. Germline V gene lookup returns CDR1 SGHRS and CDR2 YFSETQ. CDR3 nucleotides: TGCGCCAGCAGTCCGGGGGGCGACGGAAACATTCAGTACTTC. This gives the protein CASSPGGDGNIQYF.

V gene TRBV28 combines with J gene TRBJ2-7, with D perhaps TRBD1 (5 bases). CDR1 is MDHEN and CDR2 is SYDVKM in the germline V gene. The CDR3 extends over 12 amino acids. Deletions cut 6 bases from V and 5 bases from J, with 11 bases between. CDR3 sequence (DNA): TGTGCCAGCAGCCCTGACAGCGACGAGCAGTACTTC. Translation gives CASSPDSDEQYF.

The chain employs TRBV30 and TRBJ2-1; possibly TRBD2 for D (5 bases). V was trimmed by 3 bases and J by 9 bases, leaving 15 bases between them. Germline V gene sequence: CDR1 GTSNPN, CDR2 SVGIG (reference sequence). The CDR3 has 13 residues. DNA of the CDR3: TGTGCCTGGAGGACGGAAATGGAGGCTGAGCAGTTCTTC. This sequence encodes CAWRTEMEAEQFF. The variable domain in full, completed from reference TRBV30 and TRBJ2-1, reads SQTIHQWPATLVQPVGSPLSLECTVEGTSNPNLYWYRQAAGRGLQLLFYSVGIGQISSEVPQNLSASRPQDRQFILSSKKLLLSDSGFYLCAWRTEMEAEQFFGPGTRLTVL.

The chain links TRBV5-1 to TRBJ2-3; 7 nucleotides line up with TRBD2. Germline trimming cut 4 bases from V and 5 bases from J; bases unmatched to any gene: 16. This CDR3 spans 17 amino acids. From germline, CDR1 is SGHRS and CDR2 YFSETQ. The CDR3 spells CASSLPTGGLVGDTQYF. The CDR3 DNA sequence: TGCGCCAGCAGCCTCCCCACGGGTGGACTAGTAGGAGATACGCAGTATTTT.

As concerns this clone: The same CDR3 can be traced to other DNA sequences in this sample. This sequence joins TRBV9 and TRBJ1-4; no definite D call. V lost 1 base and J lost 0, with 4 bases in between. Germline-derived CDR1 and CDR2 are SGDLS and YYNGEE. This CDR3 is built from 14 residues. The CDR3 coding sequence is TGTGCCAGCAGCGTATCCTCAACTAATGAAAAACTGTTTTTT. This gives the protein CASSVSSTNEKLFF.

CDR3 DNA sequence: TGCGCCAGCAGTGAGTCGTGGCAGGGGGCTTGGCAGTACTTC. Translating it yields CASSESWQGAWQYF. The rearrangement joins TRBV10-1 to TRBJ2-7; 8 nucleotides match TRBD1. V was clipped by 0 bases and J by 9 bases; unmatched bases: 7. The CDR3 sequence is 14 residues long. Germline V lookup: CDR1 WNHNN, CDR2 SYGVQD (reference sequence).

V usage is TRBV5-1 and J usage is TRBJ2-5; 10 bases are a match to TRBD1. V was pared by 4 bases and J by 7 bases, with 10 bases of the junction left unmatched. Looked up from germline, CDR1 is SGHRS and CDR2 is YFSETQ. This CDR3 comprises 15 residues. In nucleotides, the CDR3 is TGCGCCAGCAGCATAGAGGGACAGGGGAGAGGGACCCAGTACTTC. Translated: CASSIEGQGRGTQYF.

The CDR3 region is CASSFPLNPGQGNEQYF. The DNA of the CDR3 is TGTGCCAGCAGTTTTCCCCTCAATCCGGGACAGGGTAACGAGCAGTACTTC. The rearrangement uses TRBV28 and TRBJ2-7; 9 bases are shared with TRBD1. From germline, CDR1 is MDHEN and CDR2 SYDVKM. The length of the CDR3 is 17 residues. After removal of 3 bases from V and 5 bases from J, the junction contained 14 bases not matched to a gene.

The chain recombines TRBV6-1 with TRBJ1-2; no clear D. Germline assignment: CDR1 MNHNS and CDR2 SASEGT. Trimming took 6 bases from V and 4 from J, leaving 12 bases between them. The CDR3 covers 13 residues. CDR3 region: CASRVQISYGYTF. CDR3 in DNA: TGTGCCAGCAGAGTACAGATAAGCTATGGCTACACCTTC.

The chain links TRBV5-1 to TRBJ2-1; 9 bases are a match to TRBD1. V dropped 4 bases and J dropped 4; count of bases not matched to a gene: 9. CDR1 and CDR2 (germline): SGHRS, YFSETQ. The CDR3 extends over 16 amino acids. The CDR3 spells CASSALTGGWYNEQFF. The CDR3 nucleotides read TGCGCCAGCAGCGCGTTAACAGGGGGCTGGTACAATGAGCAGTTCTTC.

The CDR3 sequence is CASSLFNTGELFF. For the CDR3, the DNA is TGTGCCAGCAGTTTATTTAACACCGGGGAGCTGTTTTTT. The chain carries TRBV27 and TRBJ2-2; D unresolved. CDR1 is MNHEY and CDR2 is SMNVEV in the germline V gene (reference sequence). The CDR3 contains 13 residues. The ends were cut back, 1 base at V and 2 bases at J, with 2 bases in the middle.

The gene calls are TRBV7-2 and TRBJ2-7; D is unresolved. Germline V lookup: CDR1 SGHTA, CDR2 FQGNSA. V lost 5 bases and J 4 bases, leaving 15 bases between the germline ends. The length of the CDR3 is 14 residues. The CDR3 is CASSTGPPLYEQYF. DNA for the CDR3: TGTGCCAGCAGCACCGGACCCCCGTTGTACGAGCAGTACTTC.

For this clone: In the same sample, other DNA sequences code for this CDR3. This chain joins TRBV7-2 and TRBJ2-7; D possibly corresponds to TRBD1 (5 bases). Between the trimmed V and J ends, which lost 2 bases and 3 bases, there was a span of 11 bases. CDR3 length: 14 amino acids. Germline CDR1 SGHTA, CDR2 FQGNSA. The CDR3 loop is CASSLLGQGYEQYF. The CDR3, as DNA: TGTGCCAGCAGCTTATTAGGTCAGGGCTACGAGCAGTACTTC.

In nucleotides, the CDR3 is TGTGCCAGCAGCTTAAACGTAGGAGAGACCCAGTACTTC. Translating gives CASSLNVGETQYF. J is TRBJ2-5 and V is TRBV7-3; D remains ambiguous. The V and J ends lost 1 base and 4 bases respectively, with 7 bases between them. CDR1 is SGHTA, CDR2 FQGTGA, per germline. The CDR3 sequence is 13 residues long.

The genes are TRBV14 and TRBJ2-1; D not resolved. V was clipped by 0 bases and J by 10 bases, with 10 bases between them. The CDR3 runs to 13 residues. Per germline, CDR1 SGHDN and CDR2 FVKESK. CDR3 DNA sequence: TGTGCCAGCAGCCAAGAGATTATCGGGGAGCAGTTCTTC. It yields the protein CASSQEIIGEQFF. Full variable domain (rest looked up from reference TRBV14 and TRBJ2-1): EAGVTQFPSHSVIEKGQTVTLRCDPISGHDNLYWYRRVMGKEIKFLLHFVKESKQDESGMPNNRFLAERTGGTYSTLKVQPAELEDSGVYFCASSQEIIGEQFFGPGTRLTVL.

Regarding this clone: Other DNA sequences within the sample encode an identical CDR3. The chain is built from TRBV20-1 and TRBJ2-7; 7 bases agree with TRBD1. Trimming at V came to 4 bases and at J to 6 bases, leaving 3 bases not matched to a gene. This CDR3 comprises 11 residues. Germline V gene data show CDR1 as DFQATT and CDR2 as SNEGSKA (reference sequence). The CDR3 sequence: CSAKGAGEQYF. The DNA of the CDR3 is TGCAGTGCTAAGGGGGCAGGCGAGCAGTACTTC.

This chain uses TRBV6-4 with TRBJ1-2, with TRBD1 identical over 7 bases. This CDR3 is built from 13 residues. The V gene's germline CDR1 is MRHNA and CDR2 SNTAGT. V lost 5 bases and J lost 6; bases outside the gene matches: 6. CDR3 amino acids: CASSPSGTDGYTF. The CDR3 nucleotides are TGTGCCAGCAGTCCCTCCGGGACAGATGGCTACACCTTC.

V is TRBV18 and J is TRBJ2-1; 12 bases line up with TRBD2. The V gene end was trimmed by 3 bases and the J gene end by 2 bases; junction bases not matched to a gene: 5. The CDR3 covers 17 residues. Germline V CDR1 and CDR2: KGHSH, LQKENI. The chain's CDR3 is CASSPQLAGGTYNEQFF. CDR3 sequence (DNA): TGTGCCAGCTCACCTCAACTAGCGGGAGGCACCTACAATGAGCAGTTCTTC.

CDR3 in DNA: TGTGCCACACAATCCGACGTGAACACTGAAGCTTTCTTT. This codes for CATQSDVNTEAFF. The chain couples TRBV19 to TRBJ1-1, with D unclear. V shed 10 bases and J shed 0 bases, with 12 bases lying between them. Germline CDR1 is LNHDA and CDR2 is SQIVND (reference sequence). The CDR3 length is 13 residues.